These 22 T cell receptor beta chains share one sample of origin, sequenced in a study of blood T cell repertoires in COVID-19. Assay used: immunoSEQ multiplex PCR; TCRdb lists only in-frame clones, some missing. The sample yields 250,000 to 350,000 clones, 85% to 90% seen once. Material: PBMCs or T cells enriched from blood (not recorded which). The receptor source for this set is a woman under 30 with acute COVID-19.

CDR3 sequence reads: CASSYGQGGEKLFF. CDR3 nucleotide sequence: TGTGCCAGCAGTTACGGCCAGGGGGGCGAAAAACTGTTTTTT. V is TRBV6-5 and J is TRBJ1-4; 7 nucleotides line up with TRBD1. The length of the CDR3 is 14 residues. The V gene end was trimmed by 2 bases and the J gene end by 8 bases; junction bases not matched to a gene: 5. Germline CDR1 is MNHEY and CDR2 is SVGAGI.

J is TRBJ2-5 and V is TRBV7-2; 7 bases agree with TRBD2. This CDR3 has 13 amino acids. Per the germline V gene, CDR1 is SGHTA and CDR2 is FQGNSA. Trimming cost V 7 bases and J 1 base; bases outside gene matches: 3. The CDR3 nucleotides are TGTGCCAGCACGGCGGGAGCCCAAGAGACCCAGTACTTC. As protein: CASTAGAQETQYF.

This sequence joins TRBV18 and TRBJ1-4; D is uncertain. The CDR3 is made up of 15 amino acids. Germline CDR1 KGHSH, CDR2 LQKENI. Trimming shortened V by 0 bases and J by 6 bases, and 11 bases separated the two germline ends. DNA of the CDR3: TGTGCCAGCTCACCACCATCCAGTCCCGATGAAAAACTGTTTTTT. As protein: CASSPPSSPDEKLFF. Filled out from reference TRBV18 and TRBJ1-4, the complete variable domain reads NAGVMQNPRHLVRRRGQEARLRCSPMKGHSHVYWYRQLPEEGLKFMVYLQKENIIDESGMPKERFSAEFPKEGPSILRIQQVVRGDSAAYFCASSPPSSPDEKLFFGSGTQLSVL.

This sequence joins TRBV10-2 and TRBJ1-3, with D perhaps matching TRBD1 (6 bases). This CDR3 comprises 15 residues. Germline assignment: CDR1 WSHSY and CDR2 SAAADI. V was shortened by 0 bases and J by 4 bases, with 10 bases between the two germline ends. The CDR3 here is CASSESGTNGNTIYF. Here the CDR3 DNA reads TGCGCCAGCAGTGAGTCGGGGACAAACGGAAACACCATATATTTT.

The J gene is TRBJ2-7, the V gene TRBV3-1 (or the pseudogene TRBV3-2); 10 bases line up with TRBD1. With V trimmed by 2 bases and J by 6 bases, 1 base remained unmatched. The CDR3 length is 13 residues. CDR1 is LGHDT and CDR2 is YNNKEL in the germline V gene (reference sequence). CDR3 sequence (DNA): TGTGCCAGCAGCCAACGGACAGGGGGCGAGCAGTACTTC. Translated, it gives CASSQRTGGEQYF.

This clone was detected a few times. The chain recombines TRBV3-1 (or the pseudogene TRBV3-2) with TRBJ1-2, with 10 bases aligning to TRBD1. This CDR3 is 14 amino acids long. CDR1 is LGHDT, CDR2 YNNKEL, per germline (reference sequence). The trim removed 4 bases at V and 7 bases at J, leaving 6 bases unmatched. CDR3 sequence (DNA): TGTGCCAGCAGCCCTTGGGACAGGGGAGGTGGCTACACCTTC. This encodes CASSPWDRGGGYTF.

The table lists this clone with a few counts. CDR3 amino acids: CASNGRSQETQYF. CDR3 sequence (DNA): TGTGCCAGCAATGGGCGTTCCCAAGAGACCCAGTACTTC. The chain combines TRBV2 with TRBJ2-5, with D unclear. Looked up from germline, CDR1 is SNHLY and CDR2 is FYNNEI. The CDR3 contains 13 residues. Between the trimmed V and J ends, which lost 7 bases and 1 base, there was a span of 10 bases.

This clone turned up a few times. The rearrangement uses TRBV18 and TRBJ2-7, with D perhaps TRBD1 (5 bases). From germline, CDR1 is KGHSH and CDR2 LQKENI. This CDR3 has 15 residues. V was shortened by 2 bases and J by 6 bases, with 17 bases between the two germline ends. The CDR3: CASSPGATPSPEQYF. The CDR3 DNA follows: TGTGCCAGCTCACCAGGGGCCACCCCATCACCCGAGCAGTACTTC.

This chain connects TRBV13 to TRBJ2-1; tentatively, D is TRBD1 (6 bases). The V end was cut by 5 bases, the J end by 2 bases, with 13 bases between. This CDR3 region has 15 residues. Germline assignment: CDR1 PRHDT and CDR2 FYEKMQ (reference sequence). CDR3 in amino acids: CASSVPQGAYNEQFF. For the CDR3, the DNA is TGTGCCAGCAGCGTACCACAGGGAGCCTACAATGAGCAGTTCTTC.

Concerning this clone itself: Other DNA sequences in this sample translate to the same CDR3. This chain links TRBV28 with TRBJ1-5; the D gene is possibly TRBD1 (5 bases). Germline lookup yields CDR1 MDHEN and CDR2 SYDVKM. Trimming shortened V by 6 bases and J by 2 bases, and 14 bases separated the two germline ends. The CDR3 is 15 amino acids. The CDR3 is CASRPQGRGNQPQHF. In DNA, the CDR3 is TGTGCCAGCAGGCCTCAGGGTAGGGGCAATCAGCCCCAGCATTTT.

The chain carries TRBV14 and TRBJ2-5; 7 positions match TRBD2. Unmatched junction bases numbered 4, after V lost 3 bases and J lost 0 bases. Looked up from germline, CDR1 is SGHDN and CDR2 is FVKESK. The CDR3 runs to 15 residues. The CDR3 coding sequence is TGTGCCAGCAGCCAGGGGGGGGTGTACCAAGAGACCCAGTACTTC. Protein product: CASSQGGVYQETQYF.

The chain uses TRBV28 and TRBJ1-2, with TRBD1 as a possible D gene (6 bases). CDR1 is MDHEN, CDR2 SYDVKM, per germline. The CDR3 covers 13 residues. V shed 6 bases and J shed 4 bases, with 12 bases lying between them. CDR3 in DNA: TGTGCCAGCAGAGACAGGACCCGCTATGGCTACACCTTC. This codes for CASRDRTRYGYTF.

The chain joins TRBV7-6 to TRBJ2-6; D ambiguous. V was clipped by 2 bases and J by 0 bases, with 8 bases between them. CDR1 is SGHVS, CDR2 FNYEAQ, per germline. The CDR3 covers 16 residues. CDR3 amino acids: CASSLLTHSGANVLTF. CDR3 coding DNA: TGTGCCAGCAGCTTACTAACCCACTCTGGGGCCAACGTCCTGACTTTC.

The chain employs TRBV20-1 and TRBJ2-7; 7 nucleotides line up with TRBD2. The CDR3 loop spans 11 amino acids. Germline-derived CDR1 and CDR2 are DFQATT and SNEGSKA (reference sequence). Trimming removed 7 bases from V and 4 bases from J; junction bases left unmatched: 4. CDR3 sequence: CSVAGLYEQYF. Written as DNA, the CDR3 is TGCAGTGTAGCGGGCCTATACGAGCAGTACTTC.

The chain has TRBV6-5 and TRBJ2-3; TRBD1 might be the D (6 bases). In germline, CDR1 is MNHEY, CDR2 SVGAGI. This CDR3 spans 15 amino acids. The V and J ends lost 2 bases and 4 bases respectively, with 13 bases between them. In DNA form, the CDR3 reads TGTGCCAGCAGTTACGGGGGCGCCGGGCCAGATACGCAGTATTTT. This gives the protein CASSYGGAGPDTQYF.

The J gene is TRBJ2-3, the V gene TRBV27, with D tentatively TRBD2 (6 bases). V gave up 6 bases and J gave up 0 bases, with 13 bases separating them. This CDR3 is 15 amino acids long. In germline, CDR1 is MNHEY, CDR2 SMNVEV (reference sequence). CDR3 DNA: TGTGCCAGCAGCCCTGGAGGGGCTAGCACAGATACGCAGTATTTT. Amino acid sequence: CASSPGGASTDTQYF.

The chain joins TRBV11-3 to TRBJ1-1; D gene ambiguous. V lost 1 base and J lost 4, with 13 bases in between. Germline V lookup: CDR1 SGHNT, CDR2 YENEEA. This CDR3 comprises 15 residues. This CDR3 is CASSLVVSRVTEAFF. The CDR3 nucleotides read TGTGCCAGCAGCTTAGTAGTCTCAAGAGTCACTGAAGCTTTCTTT.

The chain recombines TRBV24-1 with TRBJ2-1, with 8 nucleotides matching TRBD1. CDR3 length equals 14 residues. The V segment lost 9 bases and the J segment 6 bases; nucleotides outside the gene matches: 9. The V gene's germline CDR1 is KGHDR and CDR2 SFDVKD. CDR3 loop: CATGKTGGSNEQFF. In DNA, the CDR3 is TGTGCCACCGGGAAAACAGGGGGAAGCAATGAGCAGTTCTTC.

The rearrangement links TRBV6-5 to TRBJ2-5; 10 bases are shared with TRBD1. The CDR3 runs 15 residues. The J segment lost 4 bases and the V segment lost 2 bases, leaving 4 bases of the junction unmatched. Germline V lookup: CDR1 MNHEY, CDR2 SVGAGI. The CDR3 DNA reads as TGTGCCAGCAGTTACGGGACAGGGGCGCGAGAGACCCAGTACTTC. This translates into CASSYGTGARETQYF.

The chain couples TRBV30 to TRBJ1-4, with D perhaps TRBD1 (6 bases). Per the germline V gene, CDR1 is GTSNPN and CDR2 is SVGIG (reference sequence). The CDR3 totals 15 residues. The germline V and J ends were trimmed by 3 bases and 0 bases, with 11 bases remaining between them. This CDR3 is CAWRPGTTTNEKLFF. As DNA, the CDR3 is TGTGCCTGGAGGCCAGGGACAACAACTAATGAAAAACTGTTTTTT.

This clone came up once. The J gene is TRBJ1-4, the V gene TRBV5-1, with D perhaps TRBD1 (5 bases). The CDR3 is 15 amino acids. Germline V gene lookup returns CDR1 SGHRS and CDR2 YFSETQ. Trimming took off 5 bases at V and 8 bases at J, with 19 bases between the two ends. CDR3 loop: CASSPYSSPGEKLFF. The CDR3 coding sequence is TGCGCCAGCAGTCCATACTCTTCTCCAGGGGAAAAACTGTTTTTT.

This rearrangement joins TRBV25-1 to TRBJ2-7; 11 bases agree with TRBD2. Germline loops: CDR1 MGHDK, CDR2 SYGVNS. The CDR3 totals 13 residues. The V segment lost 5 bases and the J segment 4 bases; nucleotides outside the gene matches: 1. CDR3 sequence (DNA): TGTGCCAGCAGTCTAGCGGGGGGTTACGAGCAGTACTTC. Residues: CASSLAGGYEQYF.